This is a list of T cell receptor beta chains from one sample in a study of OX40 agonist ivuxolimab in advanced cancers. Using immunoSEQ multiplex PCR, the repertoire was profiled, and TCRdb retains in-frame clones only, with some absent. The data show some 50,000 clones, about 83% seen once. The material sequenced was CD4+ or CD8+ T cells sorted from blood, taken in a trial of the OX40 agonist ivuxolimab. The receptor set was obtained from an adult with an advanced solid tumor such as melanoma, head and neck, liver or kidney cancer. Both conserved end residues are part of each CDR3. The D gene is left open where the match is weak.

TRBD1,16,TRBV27,CASSTRTGRGITEAFF
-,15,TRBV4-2,CASSLGRGQAGELFF
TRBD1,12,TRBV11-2,CASSWTGDTIYF
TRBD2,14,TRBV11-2,CASSPRSGGNEQFF
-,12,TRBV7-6,CASSIGSGTQYF
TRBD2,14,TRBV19,CASTTSGGGIEQFF
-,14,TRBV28,CASSPDWGTYGKYF
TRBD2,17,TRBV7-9,CASSRRTSGGNTGELFF
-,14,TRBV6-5,CASSGRDGNYGYTF
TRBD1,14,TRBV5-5,CASSLEGGKQPQHF
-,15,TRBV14,CASSLQRANTGELFF
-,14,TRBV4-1,CASSQVKGGAEAFF
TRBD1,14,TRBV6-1,CASSSGTEDRALHF
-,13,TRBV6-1,CAISPDRNYGYTF
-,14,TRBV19,CASSRSPAVQPQHF
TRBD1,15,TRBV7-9,CASSWGQGTFRGYTF
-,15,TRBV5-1,CASSLGEARYNEQFF
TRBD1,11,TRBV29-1,CSVGPGGRQYF
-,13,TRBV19,CASSTQRDTEAFF
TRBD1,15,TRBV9,CASSPGEGGSDTQYF
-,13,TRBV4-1,CASSQGRNTEAFF
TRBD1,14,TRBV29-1,CSVTGTGSTDTQYF
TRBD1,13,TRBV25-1,CASRRTGGYEQYF
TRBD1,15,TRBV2,CASSANRGNTDTQYF
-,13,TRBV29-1,CSVGAGPNQPQHF
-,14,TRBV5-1,CASSLGGAGYEQYF
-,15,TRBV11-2,CASSFRGGGDYGYTF
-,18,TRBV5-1,CASSRLGGLGATNEKLFF
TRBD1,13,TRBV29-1,CSVWQGASYEQYF
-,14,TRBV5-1,CASSLAGANEKLFF
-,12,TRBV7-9,CASSRNNSPLHF
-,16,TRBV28,CASSSTGANYYYEQYF
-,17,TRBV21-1,CASSDRVAHRLDRGAVF
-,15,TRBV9,CASSLTGTYNEKLFF
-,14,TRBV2,CASSWGPGANVLTF
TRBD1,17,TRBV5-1,CASSLGPGQGSQETQYF
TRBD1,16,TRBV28,CASSLSRDRSSYEQYF
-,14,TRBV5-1,CASSSETGNTEAFF
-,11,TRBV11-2,CASSPNQGYTF
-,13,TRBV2,CASGGGFTDTQYF
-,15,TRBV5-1,CASSLAGGPTDTQYF
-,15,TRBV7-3,CASSIDPNNPGGYTF
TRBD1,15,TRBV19,CASTPGQGDHQPQHF
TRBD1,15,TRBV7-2,CASGVYDRAGETQYF
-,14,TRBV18,CASSPAPTNEKLFF
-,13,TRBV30,CAWRGNRNSPLHF
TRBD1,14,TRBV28,CASSLSRGQKTQYF
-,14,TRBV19,CASSIVHGSYEQYF
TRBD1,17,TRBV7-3,CASSLRNRDREYNEQFF